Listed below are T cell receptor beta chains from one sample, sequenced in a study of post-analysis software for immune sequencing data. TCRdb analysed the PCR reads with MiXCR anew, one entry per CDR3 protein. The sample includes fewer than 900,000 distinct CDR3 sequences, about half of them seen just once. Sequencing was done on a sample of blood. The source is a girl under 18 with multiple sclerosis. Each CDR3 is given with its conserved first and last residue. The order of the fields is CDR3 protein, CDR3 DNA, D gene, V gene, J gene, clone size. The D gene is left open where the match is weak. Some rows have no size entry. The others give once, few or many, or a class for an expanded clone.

CASSHLGTDNNEQFF	TGCGCCAGCAGCCACCTCGGGACAGACAACAATGAGCAGTTCTTC	TRBD1	TRBV4-1	TRBJ2-1	NA
CASSLARSNEQFF	TGTGCCAGCAGCCTTGCTAGGAGCAATGAGCAGTTCTTC	NA	TRBV4-2	TRBJ2-1	few
CASRPTSGSPIEQYF	TGTGCCAGCAGACCGACTAGCGGGAGCCCTATCGAGCAGTACTTC	TRBD2	TRBV12-3/TRBV12-4	TRBJ2-7	NA
CASSRTSVTYVQYF	TGTGCCAGCAGCCGGACTAGCGTCACCTACGTGCAGTACTTC	TRBD2	TRBV7-9	TRBJ2-7	NA
CASSSPSGWGSYEQYF	TGTGCCAGCAGTTCCCCTAGCGGATGGGGCTCCTACGAGCAGTACTTC	TRBD2	TRBV12-3/TRBV12-4	TRBJ2-7	NA
CATGGYEQYF	TGTGCCACCGGAGGGTACGAGCAGTACTTC	NA	TRBV10-3	TRBJ2-7	NA
CASSLGGAVETQYF	TGTGCCAGCAGCTTAGGGGGGGCCGTAGAGACCCAGTACTTC	NA	TRBV7-9	TRBJ2-5	NA
CASSFGGRENEQFF	TGTGCCAGCAGTTTTGGGGGGAGAGAGAATGAGCAGTTCTTC	NA	TRBV27	TRBJ2-1	few
CASSLILAGYYEQYF	TGTGCCAGCAGTTTAATATTGGCAGGGTACTACGAGCAGTACTTC	NA	TRBV27	TRBJ2-7	NA
CSVEEGQAVLGILYTF	TGCAGCGTTGAAGAGGGACAGGCCGTCCTGGGGATCCTCTACACCTTC	TRBD1	TRBV29-1	TRBJ1-2	NA
CASSPLVAGGPGEQFF	TGTGCCAGCAGCCCCTTGGTAGCGGGAGGGCCGGGCGAGCAGTTCTTC	TRBD2	TRBV7-9	TRBJ2-1	few
CSAPRASTDTQYF	TGCAGTGCCCCCAGGGCTAGCACAGATACGCAGTATTTT	NA	TRBV20-1	TRBJ2-3	NA
CASSFRDSRYEQYF	TGTGCCAGCAGTTTCCGGGACTCCCGCTACGAGCAGTACTTC	NA	TRBV6-6	TRBJ2-7	NA
CASSRRTSGSGYEQYF	TGTGCCAGCAGTCGCCGGACTAGCGGGAGTGGTTACGAGCAGTACTTC	TRBD2	TRBV6-5	TRBJ2-7	NA
CASSLGAGEGTEAFF	TGTGCCAGCAGCTTGGGGGCAGGGGAGGGGACTGAAGCTTTCTTT	NA	TRBV5-5	TRBJ1-1	NA
CATSDSHRDREYF	TGTGCCACCAGTGATTCCCACCGGGACAGGGAGTACTTC	TRBD1	TRBV24-1	TRBJ2-7	NA
CASSKVGFDRSKAKNIQYF	TGTGCCAGCAGCAAAGTGGGGTTCGACAGGTCAAAAGCCAAAAACATTCAGTACTTC	NA	TRBV21-1	TRBJ2-4	NA
CSARVPGAVEQYF	TGCAGTGCTAGAGTTCCGGGGGCGGTCGAGCAGTACTTC	NA	TRBV20-1	TRBJ2-7	few
CASSSRGPSNEQYF	TGTGCCAGCAGCTCCCGGGGACCAAGCAATGAGCAGTACTTC	NA	TRBV7-9	TRBJ2-7	few
CASSSGQGGSNEQYF	TGTGCCAGCAGTTCGGGACAGGGGGGTAGTAACGAGCAGTACTTC	TRBD1	TRBV28	TRBJ2-7	NA
CASGPSGHGYTF	TGTGCCAGCGGACCTTCCGGGCATGGCTACACCTTC	NA	TRBV12-3/TRBV12-4	TRBJ1-2	NA
CASSRDKETQYF	TGTGCCAGCAGCCGGGACAAGGAGACCCAGTACTTC	NA	TRBV6-6	TRBJ2-5	NA